A selection of T cell receptor beta chains follows, all from one sample in a study of patients and donors after allogeneic stem cell transplantation. In TCRdb, the RT-PCR reads were re-called with MiXCR into one record per CDR3 protein. This table holds approximately 9,000 distinct CDR3 sequences, roughly 4% found once. The sequenced material came from blood, either unsorted or a sorted T cell fraction (not recorded which). These receptors came from a human donor who was either an allogeneic HSCT recipient or a stem cell or donor lymphocyte infusion donor (not recorded which). It is not recorded whose cells these are; they may come from a transplant donor. Both conserved end residues are trimmed from each CDR3. The order of the fields is CDR3 protein, D gene, J gene, V gene. A D gene is named only where the DNA matches it firmly.

ASSRQGTYEQY,NA,TRBJ2-7,TRBV12-3/TRBV12-4
ASSYRKGEIINTEAF,NA,TRBJ1-1,TRBV6-2/TRBV6-3
SAKTSGVTDTQY,TRBD2,TRBJ2-3,TRBV20-1
AISIAGDNQPQH,NA,TRBJ1-5,TRBV10-3
ASSPGLAVYEQY,TRBD2,TRBJ2-7,TRBV12-3/TRBV12-4
ASSYAGLAGYNEQF,TRBD2,TRBJ2-1,TRBV5-8
ASSQDKEETQY,NA,TRBJ2-5,TRBV4-3
ASSLTSGQETQY,TRBD2,TRBJ2-5,TRBV5-5
ASSSTGNTEAF,NA,TRBJ1-1,TRBV6-2/TRBV6-3
ASSRRTSGNTGELF,TRBD2,TRBJ2-2,TRBV6-2/TRBV6-3
ASSFRGRNTEAF,NA,TRBJ1-1,TRBV11-2
ASSPAPRGEGTDTQY,NA,TRBJ2-3,TRBV7-2
AWSPQGIKQF,NA,TRBJ2-1,TRBV30
ASSLGSSNSPLH,NA,TRBJ1-6,TRBV11-2
ASSFLGTPRRKAF,NA,TRBJ1-1,TRBV27
ASSSGTVGNTIY,NA,TRBJ1-3,TRBV18
ASSLKGLEQY,NA,TRBJ2-7,TRBV12-3/TRBV12-4